The rows below give T cell receptor beta chains drawn from one sample of a study of T-cell memory formation after mild COVID-19. TCRdb analysed the 5' RACE reads with MiXCR anew, one entry per CDR3 protein. The top ten clones hold 3% to 4.5% of a sample with about 180,000 distinct CDR3 sequences, roughly 20% of them seen once. What was sequenced was PBMCs or a T cell subset sorted from them (not recorded which). The receptors derive from a man between 18 and 35 years old who had mild COVID-19 (a few samples of this study predate the infection). Cell type and time point are not known. Each CDR3 is given with its conserved first and last residue. D genes are given only for firm matches. Size is stated for part of the rows, as once, few or many counts, or as a class when the clone is expanded.

v_gene	abundance	j_gene	d_gene	CDR3aa	CDR3nt
TRBV7-7	few	TRBJ2-2	NA	CASSPGRRGELFF	TGTGCCAGCAGCCCGGGGCGACGCGGGGAGCTGTTTTTT
TRBV5-1	few	TRBJ1-6	NA	CASKISDPLHF	TGCGCCAGCAAAATCAGTGACCCCCTCCACTTT
TRBV6-6	NA	TRBJ2-1	NA	CASTSRVYNEQFF	TGTGCCAGCACATCCAGGGTCTACAATGAGCAGTTCTTC
TRBV7-9	few	TRBJ1-5	NA	CASSSSRDQPQHF	TGTGCCAGCAGCTCATCCAGGGATCAGCCCCAGCATTTT
TRBV11-2	few	TRBJ2-1	NA	CASSFKGDEQFF	TGTGCCAGCAGCTTCAAGGGCGATGAGCAGTTCTTC
TRBV5-1	NA	TRBJ2-3	TRBD1	CASSAPGQGQHTQYF	TGCGCCAGCAGCGCCCCGGGACAGGGTCAACATACGCAGTATTTT
TRBV7-8	NA	TRBJ2-5	NA	CASSFQTKRTTQYF	TGTGCCAGCAGCTTTCAGACAAAAAGGACGACCCAGTACTTC
TRBV10-3	NA	TRBJ2-5	NA	CAISGLGASVETQYF	TGTGCCATCAGTGGCCTGGGGGCTAGCGTTGAGACCCAGTACTTC
TRBV6-6	once	TRBJ2-7	NA	CASSYTGSSYEQYF	TGTGCCAGCAGTTACACAGGTAGCTCCTACGAGCAGTACTTC
TRBV7-6	few	TRBJ1-2	NA	CASSRRGGEAYGYTF	TGTGCCAGCAGCCGGAGGGGGGGCGAGGCCTATGGCTACACCTTC
TRBV24-1	NA	TRBJ2-3	NA	CATSDVWQGADTQYF	TGTGCCACCAGTGACGTATGGCAGGGCGCAGATACGCAGTATTTT
TRBV20-1	NA	TRBJ2-2	TRBD1	CSARVTGETGELFF	TGCAGTGCTAGAGTTACAGGGGAAACCGGGGAGCTGTTTTTT
TRBV12-3/TRBV12-4	NA	TRBJ2-5	NA	CASSSHRETQYF	TGTGCCAGCAGCTCCCACAGGGAGACCCAGTACTTC
TRBV18	once	TRBJ1-1	NA	CASSLPRTVGTEAFF	TGTGCCAGCTCACTTCCGAGGACAGTCGGAACTGAAGCTTTCTTT
TRBV12-3/TRBV12-4	few	TRBJ2-1	NA	CASTLQGFNNEQFF	TGTGCCAGCACCCTACAGGGATTCAACAATGAGCAGTTCTTC
TRBV6-2/TRBV6-3	few	TRBJ1-1	TRBD1	CASSYRTGMNTEAFF	TGTGCCAGCAGTTACCGGACAGGCATGAACACTGAAGCTTTCTTT
TRBV5-5	few	TRBJ1-5	NA	CASSAGSRGNQPQHF	TGTGCCAGCAGCGCGGGCAGCCGGGGCAATCAGCCCCAGCATTTT
TRBV4-1	NA	TRBJ2-4	NA	CASSQVGRTVTAKNIQYF	TGCGCCAGCAGCCAAGTTGGGAGGACAGTTACGGCCAAAAACATTCAGTACTTC
TRBV15	NA	TRBJ2-5	NA	CATSREQGPQETQYF	TGTGCCACCAGCAGGGAACAGGGTCCCCAAGAGACCCAGTACTTC
TRBV7-2	NA	TRBJ1-6	NA	CASSSPSSYNSPLHF	TGTGCCAGCAGCTCCCCAAGCTCCTATAATTCACCCCTCCACTTT
TRBV28	NA	TRBJ1-2	TRBD1	CASSSGQGSLDGYTF	TGTGCCAGCAGTTCAGGACAGGGCTCTCTGGATGGCTACACCTTC
TRBV7-2	few	TRBJ2-3	NA	CASSSRLGRSDTQYF	TGTGCCAGCAGCTCAAGACTAGGCAGGTCGGATACGCAGTATTTT
TRBV6-2/TRBV6-3	few	TRBJ1-4	TRBD1	CASSKNRGQTEKLFF	TGTGCCAGCAGTAAAAACAGGGGGCAGACTGAAAAACTGTTTTTT
TRBV3-1	NA	TRBJ2-5	NA	CASSYGLMETQYF	TGTGCCAGCAGCTACGGACTCATGGAGACCCAGTACTTC
TRBV5-1	few	TRBJ1-1	NA	CASSLAAGPTEAFF	TGCGCCAGCAGCTTGGCCGCAGGGCCAACTGAAGCTTTCTTT
TRBV4-2	few	TRBJ2-1	TRBD1	CASSQSGTGGYNEQFF	TGTGCCAGCAGCCAATCCGGGACAGGGGGATACAATGAGCAGTTCTTC
TRBV9	few	TRBJ1-2	NA	CASSVAGGNYGYTF	TGTGCCAGCAGCGTAGCCGGAGGCAACTATGGCTACACCTTC
TRBV5-1	few	TRBJ2-3	TRBD2	CASSSGGGASTDTQYF	TGCGCCAGCTCCTCCGGCGGGGGAGCTAGCACAGATACGCAGTATTTT
TRBV20-1	NA	TRBJ1-1	NA	CRKGGPTEAFF	TGCAGGAAAGGGGGGCCCACTGAAGCTTTCTTT
TRBV20-1	few	TRBJ2-7	TRBD1	CSARVRGQGSYEQYF	TGCAGTGCTAGAGTCAGGGGACAGGGGTCCTACGAGCAGTACTTC
TRBV3-1	NA	TRBJ2-1	NA	CASSRGNEQFF	TGTGCCAGCAGCCGGGGGAATGAGCAGTTCTTC
TRBV15	many	TRBJ1-5	NA	CATSRGGRPQHF	TGTGCCACCAGCAGAGGGGGACGGCCCCAGCATTTT
TRBV15	few	TRBJ1-6	NA	CATSTGSSSYNSPLHF	TGTGCCACCAGCACCGGCAGTAGCTCCTATAATTCACCCCTCCACTTT
TRBV7-9	few	TRBJ1-6	NA	CASSSFGGVYNSPLHF	TGTGCCAGCAGCTCCTTCGGCGGGGTGTATAATTCACCCCTCCACTTT
TRBV27	few	TRBJ2-1	TRBD2	CASSPAGGLSFNEQFF	TGTGCCAGCAGCCCCGCGGGGGGGCTTTCGTTCAATGAGCAGTTCTTC
TRBV2	few	TRBJ1-1	NA	CASRPDTNTEAFF	TGTGCCAGCAGGCCGGACACGAACACTGAAGCTTTCTTT
TRBV20-1	many	TRBJ1-5	TRBD1	CSEREGASNQPQHF	TGCAGTGAGCGGGAGGGGGCTTCCAATCAGCCCCAGCATTTT
TRBV6-5	NA	TRBJ1-1	NA	CASSYRSGVNTEAFF	TGTGCCAGCAGTTACAGGTCAGGAGTGAACACTGAAGCTTTCTTT
TRBV5-1	few	TRBJ2-1	TRBD2	CASRTSGGAGEQFF	TGCGCCAGCAGGACTAGCGGGGGGGCAGGTGAGCAGTTCTTC
TRBV20-1	NA	TRBJ2-2	TRBD2	CSARGLAGVGGELFF	TGCAGTGCACGGGGACTAGCGGGGGTAGGCGGGGAGCTGTTTTTT
TRBV5-1	NA	TRBJ2-3	TRBD1	CASSLVSGGGTDTQYF	TGCGCCAGCAGCTTGGTCTCAGGGGGCGGAACAGATACGCAGTATTTT
TRBV7-3	few	TRBJ2-1	TRBD2	CASGRSGAYNEQFF	TGTGCCAGCGGCCGTAGCGGGGCCTACAATGAGCAGTTCTTC
TRBV19	NA	TRBJ2-3	NA	CASSIDRVFHTDTQYF	TGTGCCAGTAGTATAGATCGAGTCTTTCACACGGATACGCAGTATTTT
TRBV5-1	NA	TRBJ2-5	TRBD1	CASRPGQGWQETQYF	TGCGCCAGCAGACCGGGACAGGGTTGGCAAGAGACCCAGTACTTC
TRBV20-1	many	TRBJ1-5	NA	CSARDGGRAFNQPQHF	TGCAGTGCTAGAGATGGTGGCAGGGCCTTCAATCAGCCCCAGCATTTT
TRBV5-6	NA	TRBJ1-5	NA	CASSQGPYSNQPQHF	TGTGCCAGCAGTCAGGGACCGTATAGCAATCAGCCCCAGCATTTT